This T cell receptor (beta chain) stems from a study of shared clonotypes between healthy human individuals. This CDR3 is built from 15 residues. The junction had 4 bases not matched to a gene; V was cut back by 2 bases and J by 3 bases. Germline CDR1 reads SGDLS; CDR2 reads YYNGEE. Clones were sequenced by immunoSEQ multiplex PCR, and TCRdb holds only the in-frame ones, with some missing. The data contain 2 million to 2.5 million clones, approximately 95% of them seen just once; the ten biggest clones take up under 0.45%. The sequencing sample was made of naive CD4+ T cells from PBMCs. Subset given: CD45RA+ positively selected. This rearrangement joins TRBV9 to TRBJ2-1; 8 bases match TRBD2. This sequence originates from a man aged 18 to 30 in good health. Some clones in this sample may be carry-over from other donors' samples. The CDR3, as DNA: TGTGCCAGCAGCGTGGGACTAGAACACTACAATGAGCAGTTCTTC. Amino acid sequence: CASSVGLEHYNEQFF.